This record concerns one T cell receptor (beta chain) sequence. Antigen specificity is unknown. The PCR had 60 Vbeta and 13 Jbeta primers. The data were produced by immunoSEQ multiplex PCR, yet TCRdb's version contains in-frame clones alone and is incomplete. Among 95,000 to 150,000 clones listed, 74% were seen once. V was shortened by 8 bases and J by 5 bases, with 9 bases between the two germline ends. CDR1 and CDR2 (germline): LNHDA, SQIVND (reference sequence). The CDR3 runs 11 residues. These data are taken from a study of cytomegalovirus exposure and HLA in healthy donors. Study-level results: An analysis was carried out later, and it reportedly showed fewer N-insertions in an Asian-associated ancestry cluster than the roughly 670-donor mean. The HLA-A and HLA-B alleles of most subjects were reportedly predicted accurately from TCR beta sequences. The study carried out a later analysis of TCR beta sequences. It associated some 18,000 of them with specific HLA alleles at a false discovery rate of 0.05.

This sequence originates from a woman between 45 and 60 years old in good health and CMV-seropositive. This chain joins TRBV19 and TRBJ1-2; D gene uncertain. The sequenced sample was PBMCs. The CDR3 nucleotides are TGTGCCAGTGTGGGAGGTTATGGCTACACCTTC. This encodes CASVGGYGYTF.